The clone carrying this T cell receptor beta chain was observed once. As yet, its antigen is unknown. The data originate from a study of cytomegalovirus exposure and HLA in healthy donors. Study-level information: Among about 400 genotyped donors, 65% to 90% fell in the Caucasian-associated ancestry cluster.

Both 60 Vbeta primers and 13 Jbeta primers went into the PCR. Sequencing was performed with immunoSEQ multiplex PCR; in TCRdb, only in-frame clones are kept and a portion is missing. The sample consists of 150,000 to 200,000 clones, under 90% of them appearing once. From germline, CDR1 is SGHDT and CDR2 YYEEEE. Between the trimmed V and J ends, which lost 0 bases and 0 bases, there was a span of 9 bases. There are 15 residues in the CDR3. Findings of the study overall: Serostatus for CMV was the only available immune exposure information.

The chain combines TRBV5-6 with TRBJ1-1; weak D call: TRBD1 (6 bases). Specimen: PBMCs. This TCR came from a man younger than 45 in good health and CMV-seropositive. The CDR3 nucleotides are TGTGCCAGCAGCTTGGCAACAGGGATGAACACTGAAGCTTTCTTT. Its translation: CASSLATGMNTEAFF.